The rows below give T cell receptor beta chains drawn from one sample of a study of T cells in localized non-small cell lung cancer. Method: immunoSEQ multiplex PCR; TCRdb's copy keeps in-frame clones and lacks some. The sample includes 20,000 to 30,000 clones, 86% seen only once; the top ten take around 1.1%. The material sequenced was peripheral blood, taken before any cancer treatment. The receptors shown here come from a woman between 35 and 75 years old with stage I lung adenocarcinoma. CDR3s include the opening cysteine and the closing phenylalanine or tryptophan. The D gene is left open where the match is weak. Clone size is stated in some rows and not others, as once, few, many or a class when expanded.

V: TRBV7-6; D: .; J: TRBJ2-1; length: 14; size: .; CDR3: CASSPAGAETEQFF; DNA: TGTGCCAGCAGCCCCGCGGGGGCCGAAACTGAGCAGTTCTTC
V: TRBV27; D: .; J: TRBJ1-1; length: 15; size: .; CDR3: CASSSHRVGNTEAFF; DNA: TGTGCCAGCAGTTCCCACAGGGTCGGGAACACTGAAGCTTTCTTT
V: TRBV6-4; D: .; J: TRBJ2-3; length: 14; size: .; CDR3: CASSDSTGRDTQYF; DNA: TGTGCCAGCAGTGACTCGACGGGCAGGGATACGCAGTATTTT
V: TRBV27; D: TRBD2; J: TRBJ2-2; length: 17; size: .; CDR3: CASRDLAGGLNTGELFF; DNA: TGTGCCAGCAGGGACTTAGCGGGGGGATTAAACACCGGGGAGCTGTTTTTT
V: TRBV18; D: .; J: TRBJ2-5; length: 14; size: .; CDR3: CASSLFEVQETQYF; DNA: TGTGCCAGCTCGCTTTTTGAGGTTCAAGAGACCCAGTACTTC
V: TRBV29-1; D: .; J: TRBJ2-3; length: 13; size: .; CDR3: CSASGRTTDTQYF; DNA: TGCAGCGCGAGCGGCAGGACCACAGATACGCAGTATTTT
V: TRBV11-3; D: TRBD1; J: TRBJ2-7; length: 14; size: .; CDR3: CASSHTQGAGEQYF; DNA: TGTGCCAGCAGCCATACCCAGGGGGCGGGGGAGCAGTACTTC
V: TRBV27; D: TRBD1; J: TRBJ1-2; length: 15; size: .; CDR3: CASSLGGQSNYGYTF; DNA: TGTGCCAGCAGTTTAGGGGGACAGTCTAACTATGGCTACACCTTC
V: TRBV5-4; D: .; J: TRBJ2-5; length: 14; size: .; CDR3: CASSLAGVAETQYF; DNA: TGTGCCAGCAGCTTGGCCGGGGTAGCCGAGACCCAGTACTTC
V: TRBV10-3; D: .; J: TRBJ2-3; length: 14; size: once; CDR3: CAISDNQGPDTQYF; DNA: TGTGCCATCAGTGATAACCAGGGGCCAGATACGCAGTATTTT
V: TRBV5-4; D: TRBD1; J: TRBJ2-2; length: 14; size: .; CDR3: CASSWGQGTGELFF; DNA: TGTGCCAGCAGCTGGGGACAGGGAACCGGGGAGCTGTTTTTT
V: TRBV15; D: .; J: TRBJ2-4; length: 16; size: .; CDR3: CATSRAVRGTKNIQYF; DNA: TGTGCCACCAGCAGAGCAGTGCGGGGTACCAAAAACATTCAGTACTTC
V: TRBV9; D: .; J: TRBJ1-4; length: 15; size: .; CDR3: CASSSRGSTNEKLFF; DNA: TGTGCCAGCAGCTCAAGAGGGTCAACTAATGAAAAACTGTTTTTT
V: TRBV19; D: TRBD1; J: TRBJ1-5; length: 17; size: .; CDR3: CASSIRRQGVGHQPQHF; DNA: TGTGCCAGTAGTATACGACGACAGGGGGTAGGGCATCAGCCCCAGCATTTT
V: TRBV19; D: TRBD2; J: TRBJ2-7; length: 14; size: .; CDR3: CASSIGLADYEQYF; DNA: TGTGCCAGTAGTATCGGACTAGCGGACTACGAGCAGTACTTC
V: TRBV30; D: .; J: TRBJ1-6; length: 14; size: .; CDR3: CAWSGTAVNSPLHF; DNA: TGTGCCTGGAGTGGGACAGCGGTTAATTCACCCCTCCACTTT
V: TRBV30; D: TRBD1; J: TRBJ1-1; length: 14; size: .; CDR3: CAGTTGTANTEAFF; DNA: TGTGCTGGTACAACAGGGACAGCGAACACTGAAGCTTTCTTT
V: TRBV6-1; D: .; J: TRBJ2-4; length: 12; size: few; CDR3: CASSQPENIQYF; DNA: TGTGCCAGCAGTCAACCAGAAAACATTCAGTACTTC
V: TRBV10-2; D: .; J: TRBJ1-1; length: 13; size: .; CDR3: CASNGGGNTEAFF; DNA: TGCGCCAGCAATGGAGGAGGGAACACTGAAGCTTTCTTT
V: TRBV11-1; D: .; J: TRBJ2-1; length: 13; size: .; CDR3: CASSFGTVDEQFF; DNA: TGTGCCAGCAGCTTTGGGACTGTCGATGAGCAGTTCTTC
V: TRBV28; D: TRBD1; J: TRBJ1-4; length: 15; size: .; CDR3: CASSFWTGVNEKLFF; DNA: TGTGCCAGCAGTTTCTGGACAGGGGTTAATGAAAAACTGTTTTTT
V: TRBV2; D: TRBD2; J: TRBJ2-3; length: 16; size: .; CDR3: CASSDWSGGVMNTQYF; DNA: TGTGCCAGCAGTGATTGGAGCGGGGGGGTTATGAATACGCAGTATTTT
V: TRBV6-6; D: .; J: TRBJ1-5; length: 13; size: .; CDR3: CASGPNSNQPQHF; DNA: TGTGCCAGCGGGCCTAATAGCAATCAGCCCCAGCATTTT
V: TRBV7-3; D: .; J: TRBJ2-3; length: 14; size: .; CDR3: CASSLGQATDTQYF; DNA: TGTGCCAGCAGCCTGGGACAAGCCACAGATACGCAGTATTTT
V: TRBV7-2; D: .; J: TRBJ2-1; length: 14; size: .; CDR3: CASSPGPTNNEQFF; DNA: TGTGCCAGCAGCCCCGGACCCACGAACAATGAGCAGTTCTTC
V: TRBV7-2; D: TRBD1; J: TRBJ2-1; length: 15; size: .; CDR3: CASSSTGGAGNEQFF; DNA: TGTGCCAGCAGCTCGACAGGGGGCGCAGGTAATGAGCAGTTCTTC
V: TRBV7-9; D: TRBD1; J: TRBJ1-2; length: 13; size: .; CDR3: CASSFTGGYGYTF; DNA: TGTGCCAGCAGCTTCACAGGGGGCTATGGCTACACCTTC
V: TRBV5-1; D: .; J: TRBJ1-1; length: 13; size: few; CDR3: CASSLATAPEAFF; DNA: TGCGCCAGCAGCTTGGCGACTGCCCCTGAAGCTTTCTTT
V: TRBV7-6; D: .; J: TRBJ2-5; length: 11; size: few; CDR3: CASSTQENQYF; DNA: TGTGCCAGCAGCACCCAGGAGAACCAGTACTTC
V: TRBV6-5; D: TRBD1; J: TRBJ1-1; length: 13; size: .; CDR3: CASRRQGNTEAFF; DNA: TGTGCCAGCAGGAGACAGGGCAACACTGAAGCTTTCTTT
V: TRBV6-4; D: .; J: TRBJ1-4; length: 23; size: .; CDR3: CASSDLASGLNSFYGPTNEKLFF; DNA: TGTGCCAGCAGTGACCTAGCTTCTGGGCTTAACTCATTTTACGGCCCCACTAATGAAAAACTGTTTTTT
V: TRBV5-4; D: .; J: TRBJ1-2; length: 14; size: .; CDR3: CASSPNPDGVGYTF; DNA: TGTGCCAGCAGCCCGAATCCGGACGGGGTCGGCTACACCTTC
V: TRBV11-3; D: TRBD1; J: TRBJ2-4; length: 15; size: .; CDR3: CASSSRRQGQNIQYF; DNA: TGTGCCAGCAGCTCCCGAAGACAGGGACAAAACATTCAGTACTTC
V: TRBV6-1; D: .; J: TRBJ1-2; length: 12; size: .; CDR3: CASGGSNYGYTF; DNA: TGTGCCAGCGGGGGATCTAACTATGGCTACACCTTC
V: TRBV18; D: .; J: TRBJ1-1; length: 14; size: .; CDR3: CASSPTGVNTEAFF; DNA: TGTGCCAGCTCACCGACAGGAGTTAACACTGAAGCTTTCTTT
V: TRBV5-4; D: .; J: TRBJ1-1; length: 14; size: once; CDR3: CASRYTGKNTEAFF; DNA: TGTGCCAGCAGATACACAGGGAAGAACACTGAAGCTTTCTTT
V: TRBV27; D: .; J: TRBJ2-1; length: 12; size: few; CDR3: CASSLSKNEQFF; DNA: TGTGCCAGCAGTTTATCGAAAAATGAGCAGTTCTTC
V: TRBV5-8; D: .; J: TRBJ2-1; length: 10; size: .; CDR3: CASSYQAQFF; DNA: TGTGCCAGCAGCTACCAGGCGCAGTTCTTC
V: TRBV7-2; D: TRBD1; J: TRBJ2-5; length: 14; size: .; CDR3: CASSPDRDGETQYF; DNA: TGTGCCAGCAGCCCCGACAGGGATGGAGAGACCCAGTACTTC
V: TRBV4-1; D: .; J: TRBJ1-3; length: 18; size: .; CDR3: CASSQDPRDSSSGNTIYF; DNA: TGCGCCAGCAGCCAAGATCCCCGAGACTCCAGCTCTGGAAACACCATATATTTT